A single sample is the source of the 11 T cell receptor beta chains below, sequenced in a study of a mutant IDH1 vaccine in newly diagnosed glioma. These TCRs are of unknown antigen specificity. Libraries were prepared by immunoSEQ multiplex PCR; TCRdb keeps only in-frame clonotypes and omits some of them. The sample has about 50,000 clones, approximately 81% seen once. Time point in this sample: week 35, safety follow-up. Vaccination comprised doses that each held 300 ug of mutant IDH1 20-mer peptide, plus topical imiquimod. The starting material was PBMCs, obtained from a glioma patient whose treatment included an IDH1 peptide vaccine. The receptors here all came from a woman between 18 and 29 years old with glioma.

V gene TRBV5-6 combines with J gene TRBJ1-1, with a tentative D call TRBD1 (5 bases). The V gene's germline CDR1 is SGHDT and CDR2 YYEEEE. Trimming pared 0 bases from V and 5 bases from J, leaving 20 bases between. CDR3 length equals 17 residues. CDR3 loop: CASSLEGRQSANTEAFF. CDR3 in DNA: TGTGCCAGCAGCTTGGAGGGGAGACAGTCGGCTAATACTGAAGCTTTCTTT.

This clone was recorded only once. The CDR3 DNA follows: TGTGCCAGCTTCTCAGGCGGGGACTACGAGCAGTACTTC. This encodes CASFSGGDYEQYF. The chain uses TRBV7-3 and TRBJ2-7, with D perhaps matching TRBD2 (6 bases). Germline CDR1 and CDR2: SGHTA and FQGTGA. The CDR3 consists of 13 residues. Trimming pared 8 bases from V and 3 bases from J, leaving 14 bases between.

The genes are TRBV11-3 and TRBJ1-1; D not resolved. Germline V gene data show CDR1 as SGHNT and CDR2 as YENEEA. The CDR3 length is 11 residues. Trimming removed 5 bases at V and 5 bases at J, with 6 bases between. The CDR3 region has the DNA TGTGCCAGCAGCCCCGGGACTGAAGCTTTCTTT. Encoded protein: CASSPGTEAFF.

The chain combines TRBV11-2 with TRBJ2-5; perhaps D is TRBD1 or TRBD2 (6 bases each). CDR3 length: 16 residues. The ends were cut back, 1 base at V and 0 bases at J, with 12 bases in the middle. CDR1 and CDR2 from the germline V gene are SGHAT and FQNNGV. The CDR3: CASSLVRGAHQETQYF. The CDR3, as DNA: TGTGCCAGCAGCTTAGTGAGGGGGGCCCACCAAGAGACCCAGTACTTC. The full variable domain, in which reference TRBV11-2 and TRBJ2-5 provide the parts outside the CDR3, is EAGVAQSPRYKIIEKRQSVAFWCNPISGHATLYWYQQILGQGPKLLIQFQNNGVVDDSQLPKDRFSAERLKGVDSTLKIQPAKLEDSAVYLCASSLVRGAHQETQYFGPGTRLLVL.

This clone was seen a handful of times. The chain uses TRBV6-5 and TRBJ1-1; 10 nucleotides line up with TRBD1. This CDR3 spans 14 amino acids. V dropped 5 bases and J dropped 8; count of bases not matched to a gene: 8. Germline-derived CDR1 and CDR2 are MNHEY and SVGAGI. CDR3 region: CASSNRGTGVEAFF. The DNA of the CDR3 is TGTGCCAGCAGTAACCGCGGGACAGGGGTGGAAGCTTTCTTT.

The rearrangement links TRBV29-1 to TRBJ2-2; TRBD1 agrees at 7 bases. The CDR3 totals 14 residues. The V gene end was trimmed by 6 bases and the J gene end by 7 bases; junction bases not matched to a gene: 11. Germline V gives CDR1 SQVTM, CDR2 ANQGSEA. This chain's CDR3 is CSVSTGTEGGELFF. The CDR3 bases are TGCAGCGTGTCTACAGGGACAGAGGGCGGGGAGCTGTTTTTT.

V gene TRBV6-5 combines with J gene TRBJ2-7, with TRBD1 matching over 8 bases. CDR3 length equals 13 residues. In germline, CDR1 is MNHEY, CDR2 SVGAGI. V lost 5 bases, J lost 4 bases, and 4 bases stayed unmatched. The CDR3 nucleotides are TGTGCCAGCAGTAGGACAGGGTTATACGAGCAGTACTTC. Residues: CASSRTGLYEQYF.

The rearrangement uses TRBV7-6 and TRBJ2-7; a weak D match, TRBD1 (5 bases). V dropped 0 bases and J dropped 3 bases, with 12 bases sitting between them. The length of the CDR3 is 15 residues. Germline loops: CDR1 SGHVS, CDR2 FNYEAQ. CDR3 residues: CASSLAAGSYYEQYF. CDR3 nucleotides: TGTGCCAGCAGCTTAGCGGCAGGGTCTTACTACGAGCAGTACTTC.

The genes are TRBV6-5 and TRBJ1-2, with D tentatively TRBD1 (5 bases). The V gene lost 5 bases and the J gene lost 0 bases, with 10 bases spanning the gap. From germline, CDR1 is MNHEY and CDR2 SVGAGI. The CDR3 has 14 residues. The CDR3 loop is CASSGGTPNYGYTF. CDR3 bases: TGTGCCAGCAGTGGCGGGACTCCTAACTATGGCTACACCTTC.

The table lists this clone with a count of one. The chain combines TRBV27 with TRBJ2-1, with 10 bases fitting TRBD2. The CDR3 runs to 17 residues. In germline, CDR1 is MNHEY, CDR2 SMNVEV (reference sequence). The ends lost 1 base at V and 7 bases at J; junction bases unmatched: 10. CDR3 residues: CASSLLTASGGSNEQFF. The CDR3 coding sequence is TGTGCCAGCAGTTTATTAACGGCTAGCGGGGGCTCTAATGAGCAGTTCTTC.

The chain employs TRBV5-1 and TRBJ1-2, with D perhaps TRBD1 (5 bases). V dropped 1 base and J dropped 2 bases, with 6 bases sitting between them. Germline assignment: CDR1 SGHRS and CDR2 YFSETQ. The CDR3 extends over 13 amino acids. CDR3: CASSLPGNYGYTF. In nucleotides, the CDR3 is TGCGCCAGCAGCTTGCCAGGGAACTATGGCTACACCTTC.